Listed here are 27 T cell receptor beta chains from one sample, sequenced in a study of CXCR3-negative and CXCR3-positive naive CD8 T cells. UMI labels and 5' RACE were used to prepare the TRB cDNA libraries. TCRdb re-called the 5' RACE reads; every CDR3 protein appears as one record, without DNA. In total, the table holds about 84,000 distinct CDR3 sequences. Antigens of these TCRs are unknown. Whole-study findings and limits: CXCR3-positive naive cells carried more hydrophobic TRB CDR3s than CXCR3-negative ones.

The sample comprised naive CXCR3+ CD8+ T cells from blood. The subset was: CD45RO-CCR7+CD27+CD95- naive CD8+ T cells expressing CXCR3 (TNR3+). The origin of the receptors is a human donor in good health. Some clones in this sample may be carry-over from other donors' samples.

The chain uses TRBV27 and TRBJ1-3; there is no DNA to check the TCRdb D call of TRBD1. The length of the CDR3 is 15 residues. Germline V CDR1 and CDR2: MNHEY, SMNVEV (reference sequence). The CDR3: CASGTTGLGGNTIYF.

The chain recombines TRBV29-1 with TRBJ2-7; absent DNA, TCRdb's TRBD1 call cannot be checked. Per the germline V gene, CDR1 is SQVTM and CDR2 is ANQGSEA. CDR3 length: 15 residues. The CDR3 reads CSVSPRDRGFHEQYF.

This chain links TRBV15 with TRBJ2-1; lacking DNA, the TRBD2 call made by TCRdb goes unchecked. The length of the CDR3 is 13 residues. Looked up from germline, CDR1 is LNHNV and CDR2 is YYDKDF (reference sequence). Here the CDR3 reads CATSTWGRHEQFF.

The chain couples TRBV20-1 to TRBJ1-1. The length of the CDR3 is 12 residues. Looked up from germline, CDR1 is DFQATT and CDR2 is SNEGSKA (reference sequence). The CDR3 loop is CSASRWGSEAFF.

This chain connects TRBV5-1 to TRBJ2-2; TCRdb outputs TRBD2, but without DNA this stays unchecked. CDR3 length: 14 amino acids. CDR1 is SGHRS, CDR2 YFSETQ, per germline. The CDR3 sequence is CASYSGENTGELFF.

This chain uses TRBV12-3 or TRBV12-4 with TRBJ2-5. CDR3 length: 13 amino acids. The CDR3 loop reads CASSFGRIETQYF.

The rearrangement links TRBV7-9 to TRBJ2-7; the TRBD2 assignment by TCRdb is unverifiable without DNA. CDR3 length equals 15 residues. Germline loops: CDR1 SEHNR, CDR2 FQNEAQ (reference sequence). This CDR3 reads CASSLRAGALNEQYF.

The CDR3 loop is CASSSGQGSNQPQHF. The gene calls are TRBV7-9 and TRBJ1-5; TCRdb gives TRBD1 as the D gene, but with no DNA this cannot be confirmed. The CDR3 spans 15 residues. Germline V gene lookup returns CDR1 SEHNR and CDR2 FQNEAQ (reference sequence).

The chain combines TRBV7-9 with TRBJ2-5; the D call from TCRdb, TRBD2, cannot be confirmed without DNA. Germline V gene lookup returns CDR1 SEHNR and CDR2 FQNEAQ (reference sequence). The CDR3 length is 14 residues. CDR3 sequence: CASSLGRTTETQYF.

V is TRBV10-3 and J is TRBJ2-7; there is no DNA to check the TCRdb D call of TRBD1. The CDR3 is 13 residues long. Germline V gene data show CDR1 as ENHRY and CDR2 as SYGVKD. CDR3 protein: CAITRDRGGEQYF.

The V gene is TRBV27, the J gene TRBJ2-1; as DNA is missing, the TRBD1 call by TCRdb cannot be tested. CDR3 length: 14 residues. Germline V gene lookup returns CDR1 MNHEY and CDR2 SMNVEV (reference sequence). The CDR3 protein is CASSTPGGGNEQFF.

CDR3 residues: CASSLENSYEQYF. The chain uses TRBV7-2 and TRBJ2-7. CDR3 length equals 13 residues. Looked up from germline, CDR1 is SGHTA and CDR2 is FQGNSA.

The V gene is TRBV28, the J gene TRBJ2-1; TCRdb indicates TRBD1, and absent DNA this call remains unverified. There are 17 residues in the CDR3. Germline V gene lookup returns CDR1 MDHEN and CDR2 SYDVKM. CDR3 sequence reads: CASSLFLRDRENNEQFF.

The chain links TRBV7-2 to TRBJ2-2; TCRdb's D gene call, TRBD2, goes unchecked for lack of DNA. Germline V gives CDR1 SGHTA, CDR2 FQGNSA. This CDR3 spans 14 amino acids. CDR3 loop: CASSPGTNTGELFF.

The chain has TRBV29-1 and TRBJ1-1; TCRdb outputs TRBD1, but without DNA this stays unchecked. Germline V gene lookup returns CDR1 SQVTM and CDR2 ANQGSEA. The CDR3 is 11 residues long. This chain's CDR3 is CSAKGGAEAFF.

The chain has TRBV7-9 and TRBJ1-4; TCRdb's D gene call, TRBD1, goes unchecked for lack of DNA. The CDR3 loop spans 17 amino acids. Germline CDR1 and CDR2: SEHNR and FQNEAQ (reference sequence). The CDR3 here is CASSPGTGGAEDEKLFF.

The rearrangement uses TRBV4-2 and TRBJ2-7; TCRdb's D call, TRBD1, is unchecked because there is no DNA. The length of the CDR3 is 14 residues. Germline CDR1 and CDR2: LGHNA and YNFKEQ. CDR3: CASSQGQGVYEQYF.

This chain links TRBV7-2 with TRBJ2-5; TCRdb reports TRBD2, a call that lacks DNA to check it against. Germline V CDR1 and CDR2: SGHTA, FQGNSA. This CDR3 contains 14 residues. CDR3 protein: CASSIGLAAETQYF.

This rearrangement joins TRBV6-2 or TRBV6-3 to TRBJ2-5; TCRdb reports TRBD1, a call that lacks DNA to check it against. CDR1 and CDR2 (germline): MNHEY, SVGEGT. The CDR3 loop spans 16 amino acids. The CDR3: CASTLHSGLVGETQYF.

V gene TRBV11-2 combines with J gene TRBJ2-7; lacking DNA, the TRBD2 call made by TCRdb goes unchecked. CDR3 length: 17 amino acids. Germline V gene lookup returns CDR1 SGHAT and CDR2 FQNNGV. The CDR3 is CASSLGFGVAGRYEQYF.

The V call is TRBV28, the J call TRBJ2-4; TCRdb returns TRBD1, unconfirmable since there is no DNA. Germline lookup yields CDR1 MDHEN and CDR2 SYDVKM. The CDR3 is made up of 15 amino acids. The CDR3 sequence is CASSLWGGAKNIQYF.

This CDR3 reads CASSLNSGLAGGELFF. The chain joins TRBV27 to TRBJ2-2; TCRdb outputs TRBD2, but without DNA this stays unchecked. CDR3 length: 16 amino acids. The germline V gene has CDR1 MNHEY and CDR2 SMNVEV (reference sequence).

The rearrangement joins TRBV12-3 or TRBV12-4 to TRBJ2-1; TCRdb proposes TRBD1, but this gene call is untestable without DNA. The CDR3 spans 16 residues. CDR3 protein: CASSFSRGTGYNEQFF.

The CDR3 protein is CASGTDSLYEQYF. The V and J genes are TRBV19 and TRBJ2-7; TCRdb returns TRBD1, unconfirmable since there is no DNA. Germline CDR1 LNHDA, CDR2 SQIVND (reference sequence). The CDR3 length is 13 residues.

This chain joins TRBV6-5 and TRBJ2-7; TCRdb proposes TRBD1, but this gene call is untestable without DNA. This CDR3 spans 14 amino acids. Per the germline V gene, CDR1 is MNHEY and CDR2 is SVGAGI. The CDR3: CASSSGAGAYEQYF.

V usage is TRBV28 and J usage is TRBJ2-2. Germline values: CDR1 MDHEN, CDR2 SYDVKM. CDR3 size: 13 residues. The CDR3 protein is CASLGLGTGELFF.

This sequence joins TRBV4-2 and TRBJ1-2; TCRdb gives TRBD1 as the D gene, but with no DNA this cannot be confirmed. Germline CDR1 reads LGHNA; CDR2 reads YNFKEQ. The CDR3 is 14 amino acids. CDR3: CASSQEWVGVGYTF.